This TCR beta chain was sequenced for a study of blood T cell repertoires in COVID-19. For the study at large: The analysed material was cDNA or gDNA that came from T cells, B-cell-depleted T cells, or PBMCs.

TCRdb's copy holds only in-frame clones and misses some; the assay was immunoSEQ multiplex PCR. Of tens of thousands of clones listed, 85% to 90% are singletons. The CDR3 totals 13 residues. Trimming left V 2 bases short and J 4 bases short, with 6 bases between. The germline gives CDR1 SGHTA, CDR2 FQGNSA. The J gene is TRBJ1-3, the V gene TRBV7-2; no definite D call. Sequenced material: peripheral blood. The origin of this receptor is a woman in her sixties with active COVID-19. The CDR3: CASSLNAGNTIYF. CDR3 nucleotides: TGTGCCAGCAGCTTAAACGCGGGAAACACCATATATTTT.